This entry is about one T cell receptor beta chain. Under the authors' procedure: Amplification from reference gene primers served as the basis for estimated nucleated cell counts. Clones were read by immunoSEQ multiplex PCR, and TCRdb kept only the in-frame ones, dropping some. The D gene and trimming were derived from the DNA, and the V and J assignments and clone size from that table. The sample holds a few hundred thousand clones, 80% to 90% seen once. The data belong to a study of blood T cell repertoires in COVID-19. CDR1 and CDR2 from the germline V gene are MNHEY and SVGEGT. This CDR3 is built from 14 residues. V was shortened by 5 bases and J by 3 bases, with 14 bases between the two germline ends.

This TCR derives from a woman in her 50s who had recovered from COVID-19. The chain links TRBV6-2 or TRBV6-3 to TRBJ2-7, with D possibly TRBD1 on 7 matching bases. Input material: peripheral blood. CDR3 coding DNA: TGTGCCAGCAGTCTTGCGGGACAGAGCTACGAGCAGTACTTC. It specifies CASSLAGQSYEQYF.